The 2 T cell receptor beta chains below were found in one sample sequenced in a study of PD-1 blockade in classical Hodgkin lymphoma. Measured with immunoSEQ multiplex PCR; TCRdb has only the in-frame clones, and not every one. The top ten hold 0.2% to 0.3% of the sample, which has around 23,000 clones, roughly 89% seen once. Time point reported: newly diagnosed, previously untreated cHL patient sample. Magnetic negative selection purified CD4+ T cells from thawed PBMCs. Material for sequencing was CD4+ T cells from blood. The receptors derive from a human donor with classical Hodgkin lymphoma.

The J gene is TRBJ2-5, the V gene TRBV6-5, with 8 nucleotides matching TRBD2. Per germline, CDR1 MNHEY and CDR2 SVGAGI. J gave up 1 base and V 2 bases, and 6 bases lay outside the gene matches. CDR3 size: 16 residues. DNA for the CDR3: TGTGCCAGCAGTTACGATCCGGCGGGGGGCCAAGAGACCCAGTACTTC. Translating gives CASSYDPAGGQETQYF.

The rearrangement uses TRBV12-5 and TRBJ2-5, with TRBD1 identical over 7 bases. Looked up from germline, CDR1 is LGHNT and CDR2 is FRNRAP. V was pared by 1 base and J by 4 bases, with 0 bases of the junction left unmatched. CDR3 length: 13 amino acids. CDR3: CASGLAGGETQYF. CDR3 nucleotides: TGTGCTAGTGGTTTGGCAGGGGGAGAGACCCAGTACTTC.